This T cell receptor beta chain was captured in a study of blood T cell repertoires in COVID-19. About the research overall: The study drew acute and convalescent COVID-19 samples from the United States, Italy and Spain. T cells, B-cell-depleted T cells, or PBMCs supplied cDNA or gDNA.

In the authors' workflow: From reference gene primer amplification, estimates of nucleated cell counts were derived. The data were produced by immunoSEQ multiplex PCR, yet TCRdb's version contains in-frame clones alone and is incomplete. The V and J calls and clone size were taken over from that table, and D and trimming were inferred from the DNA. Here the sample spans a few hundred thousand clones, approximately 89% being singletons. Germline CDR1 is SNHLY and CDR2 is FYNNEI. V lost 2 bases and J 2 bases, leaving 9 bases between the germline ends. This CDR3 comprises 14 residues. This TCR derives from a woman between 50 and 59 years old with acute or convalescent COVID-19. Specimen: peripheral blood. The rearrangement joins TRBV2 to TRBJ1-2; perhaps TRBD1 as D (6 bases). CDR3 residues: CASSERRGNYGYTF. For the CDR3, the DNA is TGTGCCAGCAGTGAACGCAGGGGCAACTATGGCTACACCTTC.